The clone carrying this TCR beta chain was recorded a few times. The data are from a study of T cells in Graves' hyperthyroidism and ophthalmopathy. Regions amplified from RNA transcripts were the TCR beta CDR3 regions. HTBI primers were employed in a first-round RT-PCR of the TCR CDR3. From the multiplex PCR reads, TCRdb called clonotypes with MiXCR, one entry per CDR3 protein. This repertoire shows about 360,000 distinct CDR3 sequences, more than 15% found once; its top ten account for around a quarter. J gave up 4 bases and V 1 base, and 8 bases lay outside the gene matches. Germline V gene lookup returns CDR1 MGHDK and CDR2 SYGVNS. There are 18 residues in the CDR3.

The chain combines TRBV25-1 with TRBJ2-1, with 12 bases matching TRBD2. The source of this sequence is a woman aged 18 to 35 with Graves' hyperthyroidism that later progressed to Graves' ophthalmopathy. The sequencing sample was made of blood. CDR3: CASSESVTSGRPYNEQFF. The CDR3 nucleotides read TGTGCCAGCAGTGAATCCGTGACTAGCGGGAGACCTTACAATGAGCAGTTCTTC.